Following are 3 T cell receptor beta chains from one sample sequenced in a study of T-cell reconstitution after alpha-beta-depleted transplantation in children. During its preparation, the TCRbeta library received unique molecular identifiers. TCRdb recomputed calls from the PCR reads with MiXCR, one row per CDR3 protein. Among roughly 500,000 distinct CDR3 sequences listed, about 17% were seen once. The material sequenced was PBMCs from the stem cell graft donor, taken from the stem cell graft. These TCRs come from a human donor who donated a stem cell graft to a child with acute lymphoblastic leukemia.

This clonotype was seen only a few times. The CDR3 nucleotides read TGCAGTGCTAGATTCCGACAGGGAACAGATACGCAGTATTTT. This sequence encodes CSARFRQGTDTQYF. This sequence joins TRBV20-1 and TRBJ2-3; TRBD1 matches at 7 bases. The CDR3 runs 14 residues. Germline assignment: CDR1 DFQATT and CDR2 SNEGSKA (reference sequence). The junction had 5 bases not matched to a gene; V was cut back by 2 bases and J by 3 bases.

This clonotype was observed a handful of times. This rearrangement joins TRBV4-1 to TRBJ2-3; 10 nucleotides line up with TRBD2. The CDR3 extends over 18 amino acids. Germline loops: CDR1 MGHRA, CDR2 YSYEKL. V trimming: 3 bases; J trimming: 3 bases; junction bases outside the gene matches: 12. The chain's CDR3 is CASSQGPSGSWVTDTQYF. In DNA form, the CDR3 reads TGCGCCAGCAGCCAGGGCCCTAGCGGGAGTTGGGTGACAGATACGCAGTATTTT.

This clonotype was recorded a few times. Here the CDR3 reads CASSLGRRGANEKLFF. The CDR3, as DNA: TGTGCCAGCAGTTTGGGCAGGAGGGGTGCTAATGAAAAACTGTTTTTT. V and J are TRBV12-3 or TRBV12-4 and TRBJ1-4; D possibly corresponds to TRBD1 (5 bases). Trimming shortened V by 3 bases and J by 3 bases, and 14 bases separated the two germline ends. The CDR3 consists of 16 residues.